Described below is a single TCR beta chain sequence and its context. Its antigen specificity is not known. Per-base qualities were not stored, and no clone one base away is much larger. The data derive from a study of blood T cell repertoires in COVID-19 (dated by TCRdb to 2020 to 2022). Regarding the research as a whole: Samples from collaborators originated in the United States, Italy and Spain and spanned both the acute and convalescent phases of COVID-19. Subjects who had been exposed to COVID-19, were actively infected with it, or had recovered from it provided the deeply sampled blood TCRbeta repertoires that made up the dataset. HLA class I and class II types, where available, came from metadata supplied by the sample provider rather than from assay-based typing. The samples were drawn from two sources: the first 160 participants of the ongoing ImmuneRACE study, and 950 to 1,500 subjects contributed by 6 global collaborators. Nearly every sample came with metadata listing a de-identified subject ID, COVID-19 status, age in years and sex. The prospective study material was composed of cDNA or gDNA derived from T cells, B-cell-depleted T cells, or PBMCs. The repertoires were made available in a free public database intended to serve as a resource for research on the immune response to SARS-CoV-2. The research as a whole found: Clinical and demographic metadata were provided uncurated, with the amount varying by source and participant.

The CDR3 has 14 amino acids, counting the end cysteine and phenylalanine. Solely the CDR3 DNA is kept, with 42 bases framed from the first base. V is clipped by 3 bases and J by 3 bases, and the sequence between their germline boundaries is 12 bases long. CDR1 and CDR2, per the germline V gene, are SGHTA and FQGNSA. TCRbeta CDR3 regions were amplified from genomic DNA by means of the immunoSEQ Assay, a bias-controlled multiplex PCR. Processing in the source paper ran as follows. Within the assay, amplification of reference gene primers was used to estimate how many nucleated cells each sample contained. To quantify the absolute abundance of each unique TCRbeta CDR3 rearrangement, sequence reads were collapsed and filtered. For each sample, productive Simpson clonality was calculated by taking the square root of Simpson's diversity index across productive rearrangements. The table was pulled from immuneACCESS by TCRdb, which kept in-frame rearrangements only. Such tables lose some clones; where checked, under half of the loss comes from unresolved V genes, and the rest has no known cause. The DNA gave D and trimming, while V, J and clone size come from that table. This sample lists around 100,000 clones; 80% to 90% were detected once. Clones ranked in the top ten supply 5% of the sample.

Collaborating institutions collected whole blood in K2EDTA tubes following their own protocols. Collaborator samples were shipped for TCRbeta analysis as frozen whole blood, isolated PBMCs, or DNA extracted from either sample type. Sequenced input: peripheral blood. The chain was built from TRBV7-2 and TRBJ2-7, with the D segment identity uncertain. The TCR sequence derives from a human donor in a cohort sampled during active COVID-19. Read as DNA, the sequence is TGTGCCAGCAGCTTTGCCCCCCAACTCTACGAGCAGTACTTC. This codes for CASSFAPQLYEQYF.